Listed below are T cell receptor beta chains from one sample, sequenced in a study of cytomegalovirus exposure and HLA in healthy donors. Assay used: immunoSEQ multiplex PCR; TCRdb lists only in-frame clones, some missing. This sample has 90,000 to 130,000 clones, with approximately 89% found just once. The sequenced material came from PBMCs. The receptors stem from a woman in her late teens or twenties in good health and CMV-seronegative. Both conserved end residues are part of each CDR3. D genes are given only for firm matches. A row's size may be missing; if present it is once, few, many or a size class.

clone size	V gene	CDR3 length	J gene	D gene	CDR3 protein	CDR3 DNA
once	TRBV19	16	TRBJ2-7	TRBD1	CASSAVDRGLRYEQYF	TGTGCCAGTAGCGCAGTCGACAGGGGGCTAAGGTACGAGCAGTACTTC
.	TRBV28	16	TRBJ1-2	TRBD1	CASSTVGTAPPGGYTF	TGTGCCAGCAGTACGGTCGGGACAGCCCCTCCGGGGGGCTACACCTTC
.	TRBV10-3	15	TRBJ2-3	.	CAISYREGGTDTQYF	TGTGCCATCAGCTACAGGGAAGGAGGCACAGATACGCAGTATTTT
.	TRBV7-6	14	TRBJ2-7	TRBD1	CASSLTGVSYEQYF	TGTGCCAGCAGCCTGACAGGGGTCTCCTACGAGCAGTACTTC
once	TRBV19	13	TRBJ2-7	TRBD1	CASAPDRGYEQYF	TGTGCCAGCGCCCCCGACAGGGGCTACGAGCAGTACTTC
.	TRBV28	15	TRBJ2-3	TRBD1	CASSLQGVVTDTQYF	TGTGCCAGCAGTCTACAGGGGGTTGTGACAGATACGCAGTATTTT
.	TRBV9	16	TRBJ1-1	.	CASSVREERMNTEAFF	TGTGCCAGCAGCGTACGGGAGGAAAGGATGAACACTGAAGCTTTCTTT
.	TRBV9	14	TRBJ2-1	TRBD1	CASSSQGVGNEQFF	TGTGCCAGCAGCTCACAGGGGGTAGGAAATGAGCAGTTCTTC
few	TRBV28	10	TRBJ2-5	.	CASSSETQYF	TGTGCCAGCAGCTCAGAGACCCAGTACTTC
once	TRBV28	16	TRBJ2-3	TRBD2	CASSPGGGPFPDTQYF	TGTGCCAGCAGCCCCGGCGGGGGGCCATTCCCAGATACGCAGTATTTT
.	TRBV9	16	TRBJ2-2	TRBD2	CASSARTSGNTGELFF	TGTGCCAGCAGCGCCCGGACTAGCGGGAACACCGGGGAGCTGTTTTTT
few	TRBV28	12	TRBJ1-2	.	CASQLPHYGYTF	TGTGCCAGCCAACTCCCCCACTATGGCTACACCTTC
.	TRBV6-4	16	TRBJ2-3	TRBD1	CASSDSDGTGADTQYF	TGTGCCAGCAGTGACTCTGATGGGACAGGGGCAGATACGCAGTATTTT
.	TRBV10-2	16	TRBJ2-1	TRBD2	CASSGGGLAGGNEQFF	TGCGCCAGCAGCGGAGGGGGACTAGCGGGAGGCAATGAGCAGTTCTTC
.	TRBV7-2	17	TRBJ2-2	TRBD2	CASSPLEAGGPFGELFF	TGTGCCAGCAGCCCCTTGGAAGCGGGGGGGCCGTTCGGGGAGCTGTTTTTT
few	TRBV4-3	17	TRBJ2-2	.	CASSLELWTANTGELFF	TGCGCCAGCAGCCTAGAGTTGTGGACAGCGAACACCGGGGAGCTGTTTTTT